The 18 T cell receptor beta chains below were found in one sample sequenced in a study of T cell responses to AZD1222 COVID-19 vaccine (dated by TCRdb to about 2021). What this sample's time point label stands for: baseline before first vaccination. Receptors were amplified or captured by the immunoSEQ multiplex PCR assay. Sourced from immuneACCESS, this table was stored by TCRdb with only in-frame sequences that have V and J called. A share of the clones is absent; for the studies checked, an unresolved V gene accounts for under half, and the remainder has no known explanation. The sample records around 160,000 clones, around 93% of which are singletons. In total, the top ten clones hold less than 2% of the sample. The source was peripheral blood, collected on day 0 of AZD1222 vaccination. These receptors were taken from an adult in good health.

The chain joins TRBV5-1 to TRBJ2-3; the D gene could be TRBD1 or TRBD2 (5 bases each). The germline CDR1 and CDR2 sequences are SGHRS and YFSETQ. V lost 1 base and J 1 base, leaving 7 bases between the germline ends. The CDR3 has 14 residues. DNA for the CDR3: TGCGCCAGCAGCTTGATGGGGGGCACAGATACGCAGTATTTT. Its translation is CASSLMGGTDTQYF. Full variable domain (outside the CDR3, taken from reference TRBV5-1 and TRBJ2-3): KAGVTQTPRYLIKTRGQQVTLSCSPISGHRSVSWYQQTPGQGLQFLFEYFSETQRNKGNFPGRFSGRQFSNSRSEMNVSTLELGDSALYLCASSLMGGTDTQYFGPGTRLTVL.

This chain connects TRBV27 to TRBJ2-2; D unresolved. The germline V gene encodes CDR1 MNHEY and CDR2 SMNVEV (reference sequence). V was clipped by 2 bases and J by 4 bases, with 8 bases between them. CDR3 length: 14 residues. The CDR3 region is CASSLGWTTGELFF. The CDR3 nucleotides read TGTGCCAGCAGTTTAGGGTGGACCACCGGGGAGCTGTTTTTT.

This clone was counted between two and nine times. The chain has TRBV4-1 and TRBJ2-1; D uncertain. The V end lost 1 base, the J end lost 7 bases, and 2 bases lay between the germline ends. CDR1 and CDR2 (germline): MGHRA, YSYEKL. The CDR3 covers 11 residues. Here the CDR3 DNA reads TGCGCCAGCAGCCAAGTTAATGAGCAGTTCTTC. Protein product: CASSQVNEQFF.

DNA for the CDR3: TGTGCCAGCAGCGCACAGGGAACTGAGCAGTTCTTC. It encodes CASSAQGTEQFF. The chain is built from TRBV11-3 and TRBJ2-1; possibly TRBD1 for D (6 bases). The CDR3 is made up of 12 amino acids. Germline CDR1 SGHNT, CDR2 YENEEA. With 5 bases removed from V and 9 bases from J, the gap between germline ends came to 11 bases.

This chain links TRBV5-1 with TRBJ2-3; D not resolved. Germline values: CDR1 SGHRS, CDR2 YFSETQ. Between the trimmed V and J ends, which lost 2 bases and 0 bases, there was a span of 10 bases. The CDR3 totals 15 residues. CDR3 bases: TGCGCCAGCAGCTTCGTCAGTACTAGCACAGATACGCAGTATTTT. The encoded protein is CASSFVSTSTDTQYF.

V and J are TRBV12-5 and TRBJ1-5; D gene ambiguous. With 0 bases removed from V and 6 bases from J, the gap between germline ends came to 6 bases. Germline loops: CDR1 LGHNT, CDR2 FRNRAP. This CDR3 region has 13 residues. DNA of the CDR3: TGTGCTAGTGGTTTGGTAGTCGGTCAGCCCCAGCATTTT. Protein product: CASGLVVGQPQHF.

This chain connects TRBV27 to TRBJ2-1, with 7 positions matching TRBD1. Losses at the gene ends were 5 bases for V and 2 bases for J; bases not matched to a gene: 9. CDR1 MNHEY and CDR2 SMNVEV come from the germline V gene (reference sequence). This CDR3 has 16 amino acids. CDR3 bases: TGTGCCAGCAGTCCCATAACAGGGGTCGCCTACAATGAGCAGTTCTTC. It specifies CASSPITGVAYNEQFF.

V gene TRBV6-1 combines with J gene TRBJ2-5; D is possibly TRBD2 (6 bases). Germline values: CDR1 MNHNS, CDR2 SASEGT. Between the trimmed V and J ends, which lost 3 bases and 7 bases, there was a span of 21 bases. The CDR3 is made up of 16 amino acids. In DNA, the CDR3 is TGTGCCAGCAGTGAGAAGCCCGGGACTGCCTCATGGACCCAGTACTTC. It is translated as CASSEKPGTASWTQYF.

The chain is built from TRBV5-5 and TRBJ2-5; D is undetermined. The germline V gene encodes CDR1 SGHKS and CDR2 YYEKEE (reference sequence). CDR3 length equals 15 residues. Deletions cut 1 base from V and 1 base from J, with 11 bases between. CDR3 nucleotides: TGTGCCAGCAGCTTGTGGTTCGCGTCCCAAGAGACCCAGTACTTC. Translated: CASSLWFASQETQYF.

This clone was detected only once. The V call is TRBV6-1, the J call TRBJ2-2; D call uncertain. The CDR3 spans 12 residues. The germline CDR1 and CDR2 sequences are MNHNS and SASEGT. The ends were cut back, 0 bases at V and 6 bases at J, with 2 bases in the middle. In nucleotides, the CDR3 is TGTGCCAGCAGTGAAGCGTCCGGGGAGCTGTTTTTT. Amino acid sequence: CASSEASGELFF.

The CDR3: CASSPNRRRSYEQYF. The CDR3 coding sequence is TGTGCCAGCAGCCCAAACAGGAGAAGGTCCTACGAGCAGTACTTC. The chain employs TRBV6-5 and TRBJ2-7; weak D call: TRBD1 (5 bases). The CDR3 covers 15 residues. Per germline, CDR1 MNHEY and CDR2 SVGAGI. V was trimmed by 6 bases and J by 1 base, leaving 16 bases between them.

The chain links TRBV6-2 or TRBV6-3 to TRBJ2-7; TRBD1 aligns across 10 bases. J gave up 3 bases and V 2 bases, and 10 bases lay outside the gene matches. CDR1 is MNHEY, CDR2 SVGEGT, per germline. CDR3 length equals 17 residues. DNA of the CDR3: TGTGCCAGCAGTTACCGCGCCGGGACAGGGGCCCTCTACGAGCAGTACTTC. This encodes CASSYRAGTGALYEQYF.

V gene TRBV7-9 combines with J gene TRBJ2-7; 9 bases fit TRBD1. After removal of 5 bases from V and 4 bases from J, the junction contained 6 bases not matched to a gene. CDR1 SEHNR and CDR2 FQNEAQ come from the germline V gene (reference sequence). This CDR3 is 14 amino acids long. The DNA of the CDR3 is TGTGCCAGCAGCCCCTCGGGACAGGGTTACGAGCAGTACTTC. This gives the protein CASSPSGQGYEQYF.

The rearrangement joins TRBV2 to TRBJ2-3; D unresolved. V dropped 7 bases and J dropped 2 bases, with 7 bases sitting between them. From germline, CDR1 is SNHLY and CDR2 FYNNEI. The CDR3 runs to 12 residues. This CDR3 is CASKGYTDTQYF. The CDR3 coding sequence is TGTGCCAGCAAGGGCTACACAGATACGCAGTATTTT.

The chain couples TRBV5-1 to TRBJ2-1; D is unclear. The length of the CDR3 is 12 residues. V gave up 2 bases and J gave up 6 bases, with 6 bases separating them. Germline values: CDR1 SGHRS, CDR2 YFSETQ. The CDR3 bases are TGCGCCAGCAGCTTTCGAGTCAATGAGCAGTTCTTC. It encodes CASSFRVNEQFF.

The gene calls are TRBV7-2 and TRBJ2-1, with D unclear. CDR3 length equals 12 residues. Germline V lookup: CDR1 SGHTA, CDR2 FQGNSA. The V gene lost 5 bases and the J gene lost 7 bases, with 9 bases spanning the gap. The CDR3 protein is CASSPPTNEQFF. CDR3 coding DNA: TGTGCCAGCAGCCCCCCGACTAATGAGCAGTTCTTC.

The chain employs TRBV19 and TRBJ1-3, with unresolved D. The CDR3 runs 13 residues. The V end lost 7 bases, the J end lost 0 bases, and 7 bases lay between the germline ends. Germline values: CDR1 LNHDA, CDR2 SQIVND (reference sequence). This CDR3 reads CASKTPSGNTIYF. The CDR3, as DNA: TGTGCCAGTAAAACGCCCTCTGGAAACACCATATATTTT.

This chain uses TRBV7-9 with TRBJ2-2; 11 bases are shared with TRBD2. Germline V CDR1 and CDR2: SEHNR, FQNEAQ (reference sequence). The CDR3 consists of 19 residues. V shed 0 bases, J shed 2 bases, and the junction held 8 bases outside the gene matches. The CDR3 DNA follows: TGTGCCAGCAGCTTAGCGACGGGACTAGCGGCGAAAAACACCGGGGAGCTGTTTTTT. This sequence encodes CASSLATGLAAKNTGELFF.